This T cell receptor (beta chain) was recorded in a study of shared clonotypes between healthy human individuals. Study summary: The donor group consisted of a couple of women and a few men, aged 18 to 49.

Study conclusions and caveats: Sequencing depth was a factor that was expected to affect clonotype sharing among donors. Sampling used blood alone; tissue repertoires probably differ. About 5% of naive CD4 clonotypes were common to a handful of donors.

TCRdb's copy holds only in-frame clones and misses some; the assay was immunoSEQ multiplex PCR. The sample has 2 million to 2.5 million clones, under 95% seen once. Comments on this clone: Its antigen remains unidentified.

CDR3 length: 13 amino acids. Germline V gene sequence: CDR1 LGHNA, CDR2 YSLEER. V was clipped by 0 bases and J by 6 bases, with 8 bases between them. CD45RO-negative, CCR7-selected cells formed the naive CD8 fraction, which excluded terminally differentiated effector memory CD45RA+ cells. This clonotype originated in a man aged 18 to 35 in good health. Some clones in this sample may be carry-over from other donors' samples. Source material: naive CD8+ T cells from PBMCs. The chain recombines TRBV4-3 with TRBJ2-5; D is uncertain. The CDR3 is CASSQDQTKTQYF. CDR3 sequence (DNA): TGCGCCAGCAGCCAAGATCAGACGAAGACCCAGTACTTC.